These 30 T cell receptor beta chains were all obtained from the same sample, sequenced in a study of shared clonotypes between healthy human individuals. The repertoire was sequenced with immunoSEQ multiplex PCR; TCRdb's copy has only in-frame clones and lacks some. The sample includes 1.6 million or so clones, approximately 98.5% of them seen just once. Specimen: naive CD4+ T cells sorted from blood. Specified subset: CD45RA+ positively selected. These receptors were taken from a man aged 25 to 40 in good health.

V is TRBV7-8 and J is TRBJ2-7, with TRBD2 identical over 10 bases. CDR1 SGHVS and CDR2 FQNEAQ come from the germline V gene. The ends lost 1 base at V and 8 bases at J; junction bases unmatched: 8. The CDR3 extends over 15 amino acids. Here the CDR3 DNA reads TGTGCCAGCAGCTTAGGGCTAGCGGGAGAGATGAAGCAGTACTTC. Protein product: CASSLGLAGEMKQYF. Looking up the rest from reference TRBV7-8 and TRBJ2-7 gives the full variable domain: GAGVSQSPRYKVAKRGQDVALRCDPISGHVSLFWYQQALGQGPEFLTYFQNEAQLDKSGLPSDRFFAERPEGSVSTLKIQRTQQEDSAVYLCASSLGLAGEMKQYFGPGTRLTVT.

This chain joins TRBV4-1 and TRBJ2-4; D is possibly TRBD2 (6 bases). Trimming stripped 0 bases from V and 12 bases from J, with 15 bases between. Germline V gene data show CDR1 as MGHRA and CDR2 as YSYEKL. The CDR3 length is 14 residues. Here the CDR3 reads CASSQEYRERSQYF. The CDR3 DNA reads TGCGCCAGCAGCCAAGAATATCGGGAGCGGAGTCAGTACTTC.

This chain uses TRBV2 with TRBJ1-1; D is unclear. Germline V gene lookup returns CDR1 SNHLY and CDR2 FYNNEI. This CDR3 is built from 13 residues. Trimming removed 1 base at V and 7 bases at J, with 10 bases between. CDR3 protein: CASSEDRMIEAFF. In DNA form, the CDR3 reads TGTGCCAGCAGTGAAGATCGAATGATTGAAGCTTTCTTT.

The rearrangement links TRBV6-6 to TRBJ2-3; no clear D. In germline, CDR1 is MNHNY, CDR2 SVGAGI (reference sequence). The CDR3 extends over 14 amino acids. The germline V and J ends were trimmed by 2 bases and 3 bases, with 9 bases remaining between them. The CDR3 DNA follows: TGTGCCAGCAGTTACCTAGGGATTACAGATACGCAGTATTTT. This sequence encodes CASSYLGITDTQYF.

The chain is built from TRBV11-2 and TRBJ2-1, with TRBD2 matching 10 bases. The CDR3 length is 17 residues. Germline V gene data show CDR1 as SGHAT and CDR2 as FQNNGV. The V gene end was trimmed by 5 bases and the J gene end by 3 bases; junction bases not matched to a gene: 10. The DNA for the CDR3 is TGTGCCAGCAGCCCCTTTTCAGGGACTAGCGTCTACAATGAGCAGTTCTTC. Protein: CASSPFSGTSVYNEQFF.

This clone appeared once. V gene TRBV5-1 combines with J gene TRBJ2-3, with D maybe TRBD2 (5 bases). V was shortened by 1 base and J by 6 bases, with 21 bases between the two germline ends. Germline CDR1 SGHRS, CDR2 YFSETQ. The CDR3 is 17 amino acids. This CDR3 is CASSLPEGGVRGDTQYF. The CDR3 nucleotides are TGCGCCAGCAGCTTGCCCGAAGGAGGAGTTCGAGGGGATACGCAGTATTTT.

The V call is TRBV9, the J call TRBJ2-2, with 11 bases fitting TRBD2. Germline V gene lookup returns CDR1 SGDLS and CDR2 YYNGEE. This CDR3 has 17 residues. V lost 3 bases and J lost 4; bases outside the gene matches: 8. The CDR3 DNA reads TGTGCCAGCAGCGCTAGGCTAGCGGGAGGCCTCACCGGGGAGCTGTTTTTT. This sequence encodes CASSARLAGGLTGELFF.

The chain has TRBV2 and TRBJ2-3; D is perhaps TRBD1 (6 bases). The ends were cut back, 4 bases at V and 2 bases at J, with 13 bases in the middle. Germline CDR1 is SNHLY and CDR2 is FYNNEI. The CDR3 has 15 amino acids. The CDR3 spells CASSASQGITDTQYF. The CDR3 coding sequence is TGTGCCAGCAGTGCGAGTCAGGGGATCACAGATACGCAGTATTTT. The entire variable domain, with the rest obtained from reference TRBV2 and TRBJ2-3, is as follows: EPEVTQTPSHQVTQMGQEVILRCVPISNHLYFYWYRQILGQKVEFLVSFYNNEISEKSEIFDDQFSVERPDGSNFTLKIRSTKLEDSAMYFCASSASQGITDTQYFGPGTRLTVL.

The table lists this clone with a count of one. The chain links TRBV7-6 to TRBJ1-2; 8 bases fit TRBD1. The CDR3 length is 13 residues. Trimming removed 4 bases from V and 7 bases from J; junction bases left unmatched: 5. From germline, CDR1 is SGHVS and CDR2 FNYEAQ. The CDR3 region is CASSSDRDSGYTF. The CDR3 DNA reads as TGTGCCAGCAGCTCGGACAGGGACTCTGGCTACACCTTC.

The chain carries TRBV9 and TRBJ2-3; D unclear. Germline V CDR1 and CDR2: SGDLS, YYNGEE. CDR3 size: 16 residues. Trimming left V 3 bases short and J 0 bases short, with 14 bases between. The CDR3, as DNA: TGTGCCAGCAGCGCTCAGCCCGGATCTAGCACAGATACGCAGTATTTT. Its protein is CASSAQPGSSTDTQYF.

The rearrangement links TRBV18 to TRBJ2-6, with D uncertain. The CDR3 contains 16 residues. Germline values: CDR1 KGHSH, CDR2 LQKENI. V lost 1 base and J 4 bases, leaving 11 bases between the germline ends. The CDR3 DNA follows: TGTGCCAGCTCACCACGGTCAGGTCTAGGGGCCAACGTCCTGACTTTC. Its translation: CASSPRSGLGANVLTF.

The rearrangement links TRBV9 to TRBJ2-5; the D gene is possibly TRBD1 (6 bases). Trimming took 4 bases from V and 5 from J, leaving 21 bases between them. The CDR3 consists of 16 residues. The germline gives CDR1 SGDLS, CDR2 YYNGEE. The CDR3 bases are TGTGCCAGCAGCTTAGAAGGTGGGACATTCGGGGAGACCCAGTACTTC. As protein: CASSLEGGTFGETQYF.

The chain uses TRBV5-4 and TRBJ2-7; 11 nucleotides match TRBD2. The CDR3 sequence is 15 residues long. V dropped 3 bases and J dropped 3; count of bases not matched to a gene: 5. Germline CDR1 is SGHNT and CDR2 is YYREEE (reference sequence). The CDR3 region has the DNA TGTGCCAGCAGCTCGGGACTAGCGGAAGACTACGAGCAGTACTTC. The encoded protein is CASSSGLAEDYEQYF. The full variable domain, its missing parts supplied by reference TRBV5-4 and TRBJ2-7, is ETGVTQSPTHLIKTRGQQVTLRCSSQSGHNTVSWYQQALGQGPQFIFQYYREEENGRGNFPPRFSGLQFPNYSSELNVNALELDDSALYLCASSSGLAEDYEQYFGPGTRLTVT.

The rearrangement links TRBV5-5 to TRBJ1-5; a weak D match, TRBD1 (5 bases). Trimming shortened V by 6 bases and J by 1 base, and 8 bases separated the two germline ends. Germline CDR1 SGHKS, CDR2 YYEKEE (reference sequence). The length of the CDR3 is 13 residues. DNA for the CDR3: TGTGCCAGCAACCGGGACAGCAATCAGCCCCAGCATTTT. Its protein product is CASNRDSNQPQHF.

The J gene is TRBJ2-2, the V gene TRBV2, with 13 bases that match TRBD2. The germline V gene has CDR1 SNHLY and CDR2 FYNNEI. V lost 6 bases and J lost 4; bases outside the gene matches: 11. The CDR3 sequence is 18 residues long. As DNA, the CDR3 is TGTGCCAGCAGGGACTCGGGACTAGCGGGACTCTTCACCGGGGAGCTGTTTTTT. This sequence encodes CASRDSGLAGLFTGELFF.

To note about this clone: In the same sample, other DNA sequences code for this CDR3. The V gene is TRBV11-2, the J gene TRBJ2-5, with no clear D. In germline, CDR1 is SGHAT, CDR2 FQNNGV. This CDR3 is built from 12 residues. Trimming cost V 5 bases and J 5 bases, with 9 bases left between them. CDR3 in amino acids: CASSPIRETQYF. Here the CDR3 DNA reads TGTGCCAGCAGCCCAATCCGGGAGACCCAGTACTTC.

The chain combines TRBV7-2 with TRBJ2-7; D possibly uses TRBD1 or TRBD2 (5 bases each). The germline V gene encodes CDR1 SGHTA and CDR2 FQGNSA. V lost 4 bases and J 5 bases, leaving 12 bases between the germline ends. The CDR3 totals 13 residues. The CDR3 DNA sequence: TGTGCCAGCAGCTACCGGGACCCCCACGAGCAGTACTTC. This sequence encodes CASSYRDPHEQYF.

The chain is built from TRBV7-9 and TRBJ2-2; 9 bases agree with TRBD1. V shed 9 bases and J 4 bases; nucleotides not matched to a gene: 15. Germline CDR1 is SEHNR and CDR2 is FQNEAQ (reference sequence). CDR3 length equals 17 residues. Here the CDR3 DNA reads TGTGCCAGTTTACTTCAACCCGGGACAGGGATCACCGGGGAGCTGTTTTTT. Its protein is CASLLQPGTGITGELFF.

The chain uses TRBV7-9 and TRBJ1-2, with no clear D. V dropped 3 bases and J dropped 0 bases, with 11 bases sitting between them. The length of the CDR3 is 15 residues. CDR1 is SEHNR and CDR2 is FQNEAQ in the germline V gene (reference sequence). CDR3 in DNA: TGTGCCAGCAGCTTTTTGGTGGGATCTAACTATGGCTACACCTTC. The encoded protein is CASSFLVGSNYGYTF.

The V gene is TRBV5-1, the J gene TRBJ2-7, with 8 bases matching TRBD1. Germline CDR1 SGHRS, CDR2 YFSETQ. Trimming at V came to 3 bases and at J to 6 bases, leaving 2 bases not matched to a gene. The CDR3 consists of 12 residues. The DNA for the CDR3 is TGCGCCAGCAGCTGGACAGGGCTCGAGCAGTACTTC. Amino acid sequence: CASSWTGLEQYF.

The chain joins TRBV27 to TRBJ1-5; D call uncertain. The germline gives CDR1 MNHEY, CDR2 SMNVEV (reference sequence). The CDR3 totals 12 residues. V shed 3 bases and J shed 6 bases, with 6 bases lying between them. The chain's CDR3 is CASSFGVQPQHF. The CDR3 bases are TGTGCCAGCAGTTTTGGTGTTCAGCCCCAGCATTTT.

Note on this clone: The sample contains more than one DNA sequence encoding this CDR3. The chain employs TRBV27 and TRBJ1-2, with 8 bases that match TRBD1. J was trimmed by 3 bases and V by 4 bases; bases with no gene match: 1. The CDR3 contains 13 residues. CDR1 MNHEY and CDR2 SMNVEV come from the germline V gene (reference sequence). CDR3 protein: CASSSTGDYGYTF. DNA for the CDR3: TGTGCCAGCAGTTCGACAGGGGACTATGGCTACACCTTC.

The chain is built from TRBV11-2 and TRBJ2-7; D assignment may be TRBD1 or TRBD2 (6 bases each). Germline lookup yields CDR1 SGHAT and CDR2 FQNNGV. This CDR3 contains 17 residues. V shed 4 bases and J shed 2 bases, with 21 bases lying between them. The CDR3 DNA is TGTGCCAGCAGCTCATCAACCTCCAGAGGGGGGACCTACGAGCAGTACTTC. Translated, it gives CASSSSTSRGGTYEQYF.

The chain joins TRBV5-6 to TRBJ1-4; D ambiguous. Trimming removed 2 bases from V and 7 bases from J, with 12 bases in between. The CDR3 is 14 amino acids. Germline V gene lookup returns CDR1 SGHDT and CDR2 YYEEEE. The chain's CDR3 is CASSFERESEKLFF. CDR3 coding DNA: TGTGCCAGCAGCTTTGAGAGGGAGAGTGAAAAACTGTTTTTT.

The chain carries TRBV5-1 and TRBJ2-6; D remains unclear. The germline gives CDR1 SGHRS, CDR2 YFSETQ. The CDR3 extends over 16 amino acids. The V end was cut by 4 bases, the J end by 2 bases, with 13 bases between. The CDR3 spells CASSPRAVTGANVLTF. The CDR3, as DNA: TGCGCCAGCAGCCCTAGGGCAGTGACTGGGGCCAACGTCCTGACTTTC.

This clone was observed once. V and J are TRBV19 and TRBJ2-3; D gene unclear. From germline, CDR1 is LNHDA and CDR2 SQIVND (reference sequence). V was trimmed by 2 bases and J by 4 bases, leaving 4 bases between them. The length of the CDR3 is 12 residues. Written as DNA, the CDR3 is TGTGCCAGTAGTATAAGGTCAGATACGCAGTATTTT. This encodes CASSIRSDTQYF. The full variable domain, its missing parts supplied by reference TRBV19 and TRBJ2-3, is DGGITQSPKYLFRKEGQNVTLSCEQNLNHDAMYWYRQDPGQGLRLIYYSQIVNDFQKGDIAEGYSVSREKKESFPLTVTSAQKNPTAFYLCASSIRSDTQYFGPGTRLTVL.

V gene TRBV9 combines with J gene TRBJ2-2; 13 bases are shared with TRBD2. This CDR3 has 17 residues. V lost 2 bases to trimming and J lost 4 bases; unmatched junction nucleotides: 5. Germline loops: CDR1 SGDLS, CDR2 YYNGEE. Here the CDR3 reads CASSVTSGRLPTGELFF. The CDR3 region has the DNA TGTGCCAGCAGCGTGACTAGCGGGAGGCTTCCCACCGGGGAGCTGTTTTTT.

The chain joins TRBV18 to TRBJ1-1; D not resolved. Germline V gives CDR1 KGHSH, CDR2 LQKENI. The ends were cut back, 1 base at V and 3 bases at J, with 15 bases in the middle. There are 16 residues in the CDR3. CDR3 coding DNA: TGTGCCAGCTCACCACTCTTCGGTTTTTCGGACACTGAAGCTTTCTTT. It codes for CASSPLFGFSDTEAFF.

The genes are TRBV23-1 and TRBJ2-7, with 13 bases identical to TRBD2. TRBV23-1 is placed among ORFs of uncertain function. V was clipped by 0 bases and J by 6 bases; unmatched bases: 5. This CDR3 region has 16 residues. The CDR3 loop reads CASSQSGLAGWLEQYF. The CDR3 DNA is TGCGCCAGCAGTCAATCGGGACTAGCGGGATGGCTCGAGCAGTACTTC.

The V gene is TRBV30, the J gene TRBJ1-1; the D gene is possibly TRBD1 (5 bases). The CDR3 length is 13 residues. In germline, CDR1 is GTSNPN, CDR2 SVGIG (reference sequence). The V gene lost 4 bases and the J gene lost 5 bases, with 14 bases spanning the gap. Here the CDR3 DNA reads TGTGCCTGGACCAAGGGAGCAGGGACTGAAGCTTTCTTT. The encoded protein is CAWTKGAGTEAFF.